This entry lists 11 T cell receptor beta chains sequenced from one sample in a study of early T cells in non-severe SARS-CoV-2 infection. Using its own MiXCR run on the 5' RACE reads, TCRdb lists one record per CDR3 protein. Altogether about 60,000 distinct CDR3 sequences are present, approximately 12% being singletons, with the ten largest covering 4.8%. The sequenced material came from whole blood. The receptors shown here come from an adult who was a healthcare worker with PCR-confirmed SARS-CoV-2 infection or an uninfected control (not recorded which).

This clonotype was seen just once. The gene calls are TRBV12-3 or TRBV12-4 and TRBJ1-1; D is perhaps TRBD1 (5 bases). The V and J ends lost 1 base and 2 bases respectively, with 5 bases between them. The CDR3 has 13 amino acids. The CDR3 DNA sequence: TGTGCCAGCAGTTTAGGGGACAACACTGAAGCTTTCTTT. Translating it yields CASSLGDNTEAFF.

The table lists this clonotype with a few counts. DNA of the CDR3: TGTGCCAGTAGTAACCAAGGGACAGCTAATGAAAAACTGTTTTTT. It is translated as CASSNQGTANEKLFF. The chain links TRBV19 to TRBJ1-4; TRBD1 aligns across 7 bases. From germline, CDR1 is LNHDA and CDR2 SQIVND (reference sequence). The trim removed 4 bases at V and 3 bases at J, leaving 5 bases unmatched. The CDR3 has 15 residues.

There are a few counts of this clonotype. The J gene is TRBJ2-7, the V gene TRBV28; unclear D gene. The CDR3 covers 13 residues. From germline, CDR1 is MDHEN and CDR2 SYDVKM. The V end was cut by 5 bases, the J end by 4 bases, with 12 bases between. The CDR3 sequence is CASSQSPKYEQYF. The CDR3 DNA sequence: TGTGCCAGCAGTCAGTCCCCCAAATACGAGCAGTACTTC.

This clonotype has only a few counts. J is TRBJ2-2 and V is TRBV24-1; D uncertain. The V and J ends lost 7 bases and 2 bases respectively, with 7 bases between them. Germline V CDR1 and CDR2: KGHDR, SFDVKD. The CDR3 sequence is 13 residues long. CDR3 in DNA: TGTGCCACCAGAGCCACAAACACCGGGGAGCTGTTTTTT. Its protein product is CATRATNTGELFF.

This clonotype showed up just a few times. The rearrangement links TRBV5-1 to TRBJ2-1; TRBD1 agrees at 8 bases. J gave up 5 bases and V 7 bases, and 8 bases lay outside the gene matches. This CDR3 spans 14 amino acids. Germline CDR1 reads SGHRS; CDR2 reads YFSETQ. CDR3: CASSWGQANNEQFF. The CDR3 DNA sequence: TGCGCCAGCTCATGGGGACAGGCGAACAATGAGCAGTTCTTC. The whole variable domain, remainder taken from reference TRBV5-1 and TRBJ2-1, is KAGVTQTPRYLIKTRGQQVTLSCSPISGHRSVSWYQQTPGQGLQFLFEYFSETQRNKGNFPGRFSGRQFSNSRSEMNVSTLELGDSALYLCASSWGQANNEQFFGPGTRLTVL.

V and J are TRBV5-1 and TRBJ2-7, with D possibly being TRBD1 (5 bases). Germline V CDR1 and CDR2: SGHRS, YFSETQ. V lost 4 bases and J 0 bases, leaving 8 bases between the germline ends. The CDR3 spans 13 residues. The CDR3 bases are TGCGCCAGCAGCCCGACAGTCTCCTACGAGCAGTACTTC. It specifies CASSPTVSYEQYF.

In this sample, this clonotype turned up many times. The chain employs TRBV6-1 and TRBJ1-5; D gene unclear. The CDR3 sequence is 12 residues long. CDR1 and CDR2 from the germline V gene are MNHNS and SASEGT. V gave up 4 bases and J gave up 9 bases, with 10 bases separating them. This CDR3 is CASSGPDRPQHF. CDR3 in DNA: TGTGCCAGCAGTGGACCGGACCGGCCCCAGCATTTT.

This clonotype has more than one count but fewer than ten. Here the CDR3 DNA reads TGTGCCAGCAGTTACGGGTCGGGCGGAACCTACGAGCAGTACTTC. Translation gives CASSYGSGGTYEQYF. This sequence joins TRBV6-6 and TRBJ2-7; D remains unclear. V lost 2 bases, J lost 2 bases, and 13 bases lay in between. The V gene's germline CDR1 is MNHNY and CDR2 SVGAGI (reference sequence). The CDR3 contains 15 residues.

This clonotype was recorded many times. This chain links TRBV7-2 with TRBJ2-2; D is unclear. CDR3 size: 13 residues. V lost 5 bases to trimming and J lost 5 bases, with 9 bases between them. CDR1 and CDR2 from the germline V gene are SGHTA and FQGNSA. CDR3 loop: CASSVIMTGELFF. In DNA form, the CDR3 reads TGTGCCAGCAGCGTGATAATGACCGGGGAGCTGTTTTTT.

The V call is TRBV4-3, the J call TRBJ2-1; perhaps D is TRBD1 or TRBD2 (5 bases each). The CDR3 runs to 17 residues. With 3 bases removed from V and 1 base from J, the gap between germline ends came to 16 bases. Germline-derived CDR1 and CDR2 are LGHNA and YSLEER. CDR3 region: CASSHTGAAESYNEQFF. Written as DNA, the CDR3 is TGCGCCAGCAGCCATACCGGGGCGGCGGAATCCTACAATGAGCAGTTCTTC.

This clonotype was seen many times. This chain connects TRBV7-8 to TRBJ2-2; D call uncertain. Germline lookup yields CDR1 SGHVS and CDR2 FQNEAQ. V was cut by 1 base and J by 6 bases, with 3 bases left in between. The CDR3 contains 12 residues. The CDR3 bases are TGTGCCAGCAGCTTAGGGGCCGGGGAGCTGTTTTTT. It specifies CASSLGAGELFF.